This T cell receptor beta chain was identified during a study of T-cell reconstitution after alpha-beta-depleted transplantation in children. Regarding the study as a whole: The high TCRbeta diversity at day 60 in some patients came from surviving recipient T cells and thymic progenitors. Once a year had passed after transplant, T-cell counts and diversity came mostly from newly produced T cells.

The TCRbeta library was prepared with unique molecular identifiers. TCRdb reprocessed the PCR reads via MiXCR and lists one record per CDR3 protein. The sample includes hundreds of thousands of distinct CDR3 sequences, 23% of them seen just once. Details on this clonotype: Its target is unknown.

Here the sequenced sample was PBMCs, mostly from graft donor cells, taken 360 days after TCRalphabeta/CD19-depleted stem cell transplant. The sequence derives from a boy younger than two who had a stem cell transplant for acute myeloid leukemia, so the T cells may come from the graft donor.

CDR3 sequence reads: CASSSHRADSSYNEQFF. In DNA, the CDR3 is TGTGCCAGCAGCTCACACAGGGCCGACAGCTCCTACAATGAGCAGTTCTTC. The chain combines TRBV21-1 with TRBJ2-1; the table calls TRBD1, which could not be checked here. TRBV21-1 constitutes a pseudogene. This CDR3 region has 17 residues.